This T cell receptor (beta chain) was documented in a study of blood T cells in healthy people across ages. In germline, CDR1 is MNHEY, CDR2 SVGEGT. Trimming removed 7 bases at V and 8 bases at J, with 29 bases between. The CDR3 totals 17 residues. Using a J-beta primer mix together with a sample-barcoded 5' primer, a second PCR was run for 7 to 11 cycles. All cDNA molecules were each tagged by a template-switch adaptor with 12 random nucleotides. TCRdb reprocessed the 5' RACE reads via MiXCR and lists one record per CDR3 protein. The data show 1,800,000 or so distinct CDR3 sequences, with about two fifths seen just once and under 30% held by the top ten.

Sequenced material: blood. This clonotype originated in a human donor in good health. The chain uses TRBV6-2 or TRBV6-3 and TRBJ1-2; no firm D call. The CDR3 region has the DNA TGTGCCAGCACCCCCAGCAGAGGCGGGGAAAGGTGGAGAGGCTACACCTTC. Amino acid sequence: CASTPSRGGERWRGYTF.